Following are 20 T cell receptor beta chains from one sample sequenced in a study of blood T cells in healthy people across ages. A second PCR, run for 7 to 11 cycles, used a sample-barcoded 5' primer plus a J-beta primer mix. MiXCR, run by TCRdb on the 5' RACE reads, gives a single entry per CDR3 protein. The sample lists some 760,000 distinct CDR3 sequences; 25% were seen once. This sample was also put to use in a study of T cells of mothers and their children.

The source material was blood. Receptors were obtained from a boy aged 10-17 years in good health.

This chain links TRBV3-1 with TRBJ2-7; no reliable D call. Trimming took 3 bases from V and 5 from J, leaving 14 bases between them. The germline V gene has CDR1 LGHDT and CDR2 YNNKEL (reference sequence). This CDR3 is built from 14 residues. CDR3 sequence (DNA): TGTGCCAGCAGCCAGTGGATAAGTCAAAACGAGCAGTACTTC. Amino acid sequence: CASSQWISQNEQYF.

V and J are TRBV7-9 and TRBJ2-5; TRBD2 agrees at 9 bases. The end of the DNA fits TRBJ2-1 better, so the J call may be wrong. The CDR3 is made up of 17 amino acids. Germline V gene lookup returns CDR1 SEHNR and CDR2 FQNEAQ (reference sequence). CDR3 DNA: TGTGCCAGCAGCTTAGGAGCGGGACTAGCTCCAGGGGATGAGCAGTTCTTC. This encodes CASSLGAGLAPGDEQFF.

The chain employs TRBV6-2 or TRBV6-3 and TRBJ2-5, with D maybe TRBD1 (5 bases). Per germline, CDR1 MNHEY and CDR2 SVGEGT. CDR3 length equals 14 residues. The V end lost 2 bases, the J end lost 1 base, and 8 bases lay between the germline ends. The CDR3 region is CASSYEQGQETQYF. The CDR3 coding sequence is TGTGCCAGCAGTTACGAGCAGGGCCAAGAGACCCAGTACTTC.

This chain connects TRBV29-1 to TRBJ2-5, with D uncertain. In germline, CDR1 is SQVTM, CDR2 ANQGSEA. V lost 6 bases and J lost 4, with 18 bases in between. This CDR3 region has 14 residues. The CDR3 nucleotides read TGCAGCGTCCCTCTCTCACAGCGAGCAGAGACCCAGTACTTC. Protein product: CSVPLSQRAETQYF.

This clonotype showed up just a few times. V gene TRBV20-1 combines with J gene TRBJ2-7; TRBD2 aligns across 8 bases. Germline-derived CDR1 and CDR2 are DFQATT and SNEGSKA (reference sequence). The CDR3 consists of 13 residues. Germline trimming cut 3 bases from V and 1 base from J; bases unmatched to any gene: 2. The CDR3 bases are TGCAGTGCTAGGCGACTAGCGTCCTACGAGCAGTACTTC. This gives the protein CSARRLASYEQYF.

This clonotype has more than one count but fewer than ten. CDR3 sequence (DNA): TGTGCCAGCATCTCCCGGGATCGTGGCACAGATACGCAGTATTTT. Protein product: CASISRDRGTDTQYF. The chain couples TRBV6-1 to TRBJ2-3, with a tentative D call TRBD2 (5 bases). Trimming took off 7 bases at V and 1 base at J, with 15 bases between the two ends. Germline loops: CDR1 MNHNS, CDR2 SASEGT. This CDR3 has 15 residues.

This clonotype is a singleton in its sample. V gene TRBV5-1 combines with J gene TRBJ2-4; 14 nucleotides match TRBD2. There are 16 residues in the CDR3. V was pared by 3 bases and J by 8 bases, with 7 bases of the junction left unmatched. Germline V gives CDR1 SGHRS, CDR2 YFSETQ. CDR3 bases: TGCGCCAGCAGCTCGACTAGCGGGGGGGCCAGGGACATTCAGTACTTC. This translates into CASSSTSGGARDIQYF.

For the CDR3, the DNA is TGTGCCAGCAGGGAACCGACAGGGTTAGAGACCCAGTACTTC. Protein product: CASREPTGLETQYF. This sequence joins TRBV6-6 and TRBJ2-5; 7 nucleotides line up with TRBD1. This CDR3 contains 14 residues. With 6 bases clipped from V and 4 bases from J, the junction kept 8 bases outside the gene matches. Germline V gives CDR1 MNHNY, CDR2 SVGAGI (reference sequence).

The chain joins TRBV7-2 to TRBJ1-6; 11 bases are a match to TRBD1. CDR1 and CDR2 (germline): SGHTA, FQGNSA. The ends lost 5 bases at V and 9 bases at J; junction bases unmatched: 9. This CDR3 comprises 16 residues. Here the CDR3 DNA reads TGTGCCAGCAGCACCAAAGTTGGGACAGGGGGTTCACCCCTCCACTTT. Amino acid sequence: CASSTKVGTGGSPLHF.

The rearrangement links TRBV29-1 to TRBJ2-3, with 8 nucleotides matching TRBD2. Per germline, CDR1 SQVTM and CDR2 ANQGSEA. The length of the CDR3 is 16 residues. V trimming: 0 bases; J trimming: 1 base; junction bases outside the gene matches: 6. The CDR3 protein is CSVEDSPAGGTDTQYF. For the CDR3, the DNA is TGCAGCGTTGAAGACAGCCCAGCGGGAGGCACAGATACGCAGTATTTT.

CDR3 protein: CASSNSPGGNQPQHF. The CDR3 nucleotides are TGTGCCAGCAGTAACAGCCCGGGGGGCAATCAGCCCCAGCATTTT. The rearrangement joins TRBV7-9 to TRBJ1-5, with D possibly being TRBD1 (5 bases). Looked up from germline, CDR1 is SEHNR and CDR2 is FQNEAQ (reference sequence). Between the trimmed V and J ends, which lost 6 bases and 2 bases, there was a span of 14 bases. The CDR3 has 15 amino acids.

The chain uses TRBV4-3 and TRBJ2-5; 8 bases map to TRBD2. The CDR3 runs to 15 residues. V was pared by 0 bases and J by 5 bases, with 5 bases of the junction left unmatched. In germline, CDR1 is LGHNA, CDR2 YSLEER. Here the CDR3 reads CASSQDGGAGETQYF. The CDR3 nucleotides read TGCGCCAGCAGCCAAGACGGGGGGGCCGGTGAGACCCAGTACTTC.

There are a few counts of this clonotype. The rearrangement links TRBV29-1 to TRBJ1-4, with 10 bases that match TRBD1. Germline-derived CDR1 and CDR2 are SQVTM and ANQGSEA. The CDR3 is made up of 12 amino acids. After removal of 1 base from V and 13 bases from J, the junction contained 3 bases not matched to a gene. Here the CDR3 reads CSVEVGTGALFF. The DNA of the CDR3 is TGCAGCGTTGAAGTTGGGACAGGGGCACTGTTTTTT.

This clonotype was recorded a few times. V and J are TRBV27 and TRBJ2-5; the match to TRBD2 covers 10 bases. Germline V CDR1 and CDR2: MNHEY, SMNVEV (reference sequence). CDR3 length: 15 amino acids. After removal of 6 bases from V and 5 bases from J, the junction contained 9 bases not matched to a gene. In DNA, the CDR3 is TGTGCCAGCAGGGCACGGCTAGCGGGGGAGGAGACCCAGTACTTC. This translates into CASRARLAGEETQYF.

This clonotype was picked up a small number of times. V gene TRBV2 combines with J gene TRBJ2-5; D not certain. The CDR3 totals 12 residues. V dropped 3 bases and J dropped 7 bases, with 9 bases sitting between them. Germline V CDR1 and CDR2: SNHLY, FYNNEI. In DNA form, the CDR3 reads TGTGCCAGCAGTGATGGGGAATGGACCCAGTACTTC. It translates to CASSDGEWTQYF.

The V call is TRBV15, the J call TRBJ2-1; D perhaps matches TRBD2 (6 bases). The assigned J gene may be wrong: the sequence end matches TRBJ2-7 better. The CDR3 extends over 13 amino acids. In germline, CDR1 is LNHNV, CDR2 YYDKDF (reference sequence). This CDR3 is CATSIRGSYEQYF. For the CDR3, the DNA is TGTGCCACCAGCATACGGGGGTCCTACGAGCAGTACTTC.

This chain links TRBV20-1 with TRBJ2-1, with TRBD2 identical over 8 bases. The length of the CDR3 is 15 residues. V lost 1 base to trimming and J lost 8 bases; unmatched junction nucleotides: 10. Germline CDR1 DFQATT, CDR2 SNEGSKA (reference sequence). CDR3 sequence (DNA): TGCAGTGCTAGAGTAGCGGGATGGATGGGCGATGAGCAGTTCTTC. Translated, it gives CSARVAGWMGDEQFF.

The sample holds a few counts of this clonotype. The V and J genes are TRBV12-3 or TRBV12-4 and TRBJ1-5; D is ambiguous. CDR3 length: 17 residues. Trimming removed 0 bases from V and 0 bases from J, with 12 bases in between. The CDR3 protein is CASSLAQAPSSNQPQHF. In nucleotides, the CDR3 is TGTGCCAGCAGTTTAGCGCAGGCACCGTCTAGCAATCAGCCCCAGCATTTT.

This clonotype turned up a few times. The chain recombines TRBV11-2 with TRBJ2-5, with unresolved D. The CDR3 is 15 residues long. Trimming removed 1 base at V and 0 bases at J, with 9 bases between. The germline CDR1 and CDR2 sequences are SGHAT and FQNNGV. CDR3 coding DNA: TGTGCCAGCAGCTTAGGATCAAAGTACCAAGAGACCCAGTACTTC. Its translation is CASSLGSKYQETQYF.

The J gene is TRBJ2-5, the V gene TRBV3-1; 9 bases match TRBD2. The J call is uncertain, as TRBJ2-7 better fits the DNA end. In germline, CDR1 is LGHDT, CDR2 YNNKEL (reference sequence). This CDR3 comprises 14 residues. The CDR3 reads CASSSRAGGNEQYF. The CDR3 coding sequence is TGTGCCAGCAGCTCCCGAGCGGGAGGAAACGAGCAGTACTTC.